The present entry profiles one TCR beta chain with its context. These data originate in a study of technical replicates of blood from a handful of donors. After removal of 0 bases from V and 4 bases from J, the junction contained 1 base not matched to a gene. The CDR3 is made up of 14 amino acids. CDR1 and CDR2 from the germline V gene are GTSNPN and SVGIG (reference sequence). Produced via immunoSEQ multiplex PCR; TCRdb's table is partial and in-frame only. The table records about 60,000 clones, about 87% of them present only once. This clonotype was obtained from a human donor in good health. Some clones in this sample may be carry-over from other donors' samples. The J gene is TRBJ2-5, the V gene TRBV30, with TRBD2 matching 11 bases. Sequencing was carried out using PBMCs. The CDR3 DNA sequence: TGTGCCTGGAGTGTGACTAGCGGGACAGAGACCCAGTACTTC. Its protein is CAWSVTSGTETQYF.